These 23 T cell receptor beta chains were all obtained from the same sample, sequenced in a study of PD-L1 blockade in urothelial cancer. Using immunoSEQ multiplex PCR, the repertoire was profiled, and TCRdb retains in-frame clones only, with some absent. The table lists approximately 51,000 clones, roughly 86% of them singletons. The time point denotes: pretreatment peripheral blood. Here the sequenced sample was PBMCs, taken around atezolizumab (anti-PD-L1) treatment. These receptors all stem from a man aged 55 to 69 with urothelial cancer.

This clone was recorded a few times. In DNA, the CDR3 is TGTGCCAGCAGTACAAACAGGGACGGCTACACCTTC. This codes for CASSTNRDGYTF. The rearrangement links TRBV6-5 to TRBJ1-2; maybe TRBD1 (6 bases). Germline assignment: CDR1 MNHEY and CDR2 SVGAGI. This CDR3 contains 12 residues. V was pared by 5 bases and J by 8 bases, with 12 bases between.

On this clone: As the CDR3 is not closed by the conserved phenylalanine or tryptophan, this likely results from a read error. V gene TRBV6-5 combines with J gene TRBJ2-4; TRBD2 matches at 10 bases. From germline, CDR1 is MNHEY and CDR2 SVGAGI. V lost 0 bases, J lost 6 bases, and 2 bases stayed unmatched. CDR3 size: 15 residues. As DNA, the CDR3 is TGTGCCAGCAGTTACTCGAGCGGGGGGGTAAACATTCAGTACCTC. This sequence encodes CASSYSSGGVNIQYL.

This clone was counted a single time. The chain recombines TRBV9 with TRBJ2-7; no clear D gene. Germline loops: CDR1 SGDLS, CDR2 YYNGEE. This CDR3 region has 18 residues. V lost 0 bases to trimming and J lost 0 bases, with 19 bases between them. The CDR3 DNA reads TGTGCCAGCAGCGTAGGACCAGTTAGAGGCCGATTCTCCTACGAGCAGTACTTC. Translation gives CASSVGPVRGRFSYEQYF.

This clone has a single count. The V and J genes are TRBV25-1 and TRBJ2-7, with 11 positions matching TRBD2. The CDR3 covers 14 residues. V shed 3 bases, J shed 7 bases, and the junction held 5 bases outside the gene matches. Germline V gene sequence: CDR1 MGHDK, CDR2 SYGVNS. The CDR3: CASSDSGGAREQYF. The CDR3 DNA sequence: TGTGCCAGCAGTGATAGCGGGGGGGCCCGGGAGCAGTACTTC.

This chain joins TRBV5-1 and TRBJ1-1, with D unresolved. V lost 4 bases, J lost 3 bases, and 16 bases lay in between. CDR1 and CDR2 from the germline V gene are SGHRS and YFSETQ. The CDR3 is made up of 15 amino acids. The CDR3 sequence is CASSPVGGRDTEAFF. The CDR3 DNA is TGCGCCAGCAGCCCGGTGGGAGGTCGAGACACTGAAGCTTTCTTT.

This clone was detected a few times. The gene calls are TRBV6-4 and TRBJ1-3; TRBD1 is a possible D gene (5 bases). The V gene lost 4 bases and the J gene lost 4 bases, with 8 bases spanning the gap. Germline V gene lookup returns CDR1 MRHNA and CDR2 SNTAGT. The CDR3 spans 13 residues. CDR3 in amino acids: CASSVDIGNTIYF. CDR3 nucleotides: TGTGCCAGCAGTGTGGACATAGGAAACACCATATATTTT.

The chain has TRBV2 and TRBJ1-1; TRBD1 is a possible D gene (5 bases). V lost 2 bases and J lost 8, with 12 bases in between. The CDR3 runs 13 residues. The germline gives CDR1 SNHLY, CDR2 FYNNEI. As DNA, the CDR3 is TGTGCCAGCAGTGAATGGGAGGGGCTGGAAGCTTTCTTT. This translates into CASSEWEGLEAFF.

This clone was detected only once. The chain recombines TRBV7-3 with TRBJ2-1, with D possibly TRBD2 on 6 matching bases. Trimming pared 5 bases from V and 7 bases from J, leaving 12 bases between. CDR1 and CDR2 from the germline V gene are SGHTA and FQGTGA. This CDR3 comprises 13 residues. The CDR3 DNA is TGTGCCAGCAGCGCGGCGGGGAGGAATGAGCAGTTCTTC. Translation: CASSAAGRNEQFF. Using reference TRBV7-3 and TRBJ2-1 for the parts outside the CDR3, the full variable domain is GAGVSQTPSNKVTEKGKYVELRCDPISGHTALYWYRQSLGQGPEFLIYFQGTGAADDSGLPNDRFFAVRPEGSVSTLKIQRTERGDSAVYLCASSAAGRNEQFFGPGTRLTVL.

The rearrangement links TRBV19 to TRBJ1-4; a possible D gene is TRBD1 (5 bases). Per germline, CDR1 LNHDA and CDR2 SQIVND (reference sequence). Trimming stripped 3 bases from V and 0 bases from J, with 17 bases between. This CDR3 has 18 amino acids. The CDR3 sequence is CASSMAGLTGATNEKLFF. The CDR3 DNA is TGTGCCAGTAGTATGGCAGGACTAACGGGGGCAACTAATGAAAAACTGTTTTTT.

This clone showed up just once. V usage is TRBV7-2 and J usage is TRBJ1-4; D remains ambiguous. With 5 bases removed from V and 7 bases from J, the gap between germline ends came to 14 bases. CDR3 length: 14 residues. Germline V CDR1 and CDR2: SGHTA, FQGNSA. The CDR3 nucleotides read TGTGCCAGCAGCCCCCTCTTGGCGGGTGAAAAACTGTTTTTT. It specifies CASSPLLAGEKLFF.

The V and J genes are TRBV28 and TRBJ1-5, with no clear D. This CDR3 contains 14 residues. Trimming removed 3 bases at V and 1 base at J, with 7 bases between. Germline CDR1 and CDR2: MDHEN and SYDVKM. CDR3 sequence (DNA): TGTGCCAGCAGTTTTATCGGGAGCAATCAGCCCCAGCATTTT. Amino acids: CASSFIGSNQPQHF.

The chain links TRBV29-1 to TRBJ2-7; D not resolved. CDR3 length: 13 residues. Germline loops: CDR1 SQVTM, CDR2 ANQGSEA. Between the trimmed V and J ends, which lost 4 bases and 2 bases, there was a span of 12 bases. CDR3 nucleotide sequence: TGCAGCGTTGTTCTGCCAAACACCTACGAGCAGTACTTC. It specifies CSVVLPNTYEQYF.

This rearrangement joins TRBV27 to TRBJ2-2, with D uncertain. The V end lost 1 base, the J end lost 7 bases, and 7 bases lay between the germline ends. The CDR3 has 13 amino acids. Germline lookup yields CDR1 MNHEY and CDR2 SMNVEV (reference sequence). This CDR3 is CASSLFVSGELFF. DNA of the CDR3: TGTGCCAGCAGTTTATTTGTGAGCGGGGAGCTGTTTTTT.

The V and J genes are TRBV6-4 and TRBJ1-1; 7 nucleotides match TRBD1. The CDR3 is made up of 16 amino acids. Germline lookup yields CDR1 MRHNA and CDR2 SNTAGT. V gave up 0 bases and J gave up 3 bases; unmatched junction bases: 7. The DNA for the CDR3 is TGTGCCAGCAGTGACTCGGCAGCAGGGGGGCACACTGAAGCTTTCTTT. It codes for CASSDSAAGGHTEAFF.

The chain employs TRBV27 and TRBJ2-7, with TRBD1 matching over 10 bases. The CDR3 contains 15 residues. Germline V gene sequence: CDR1 MNHEY, CDR2 SMNVEV (reference sequence). Trimming took 5 bases from V and 3 from J; bases not matched to a gene: 7. The CDR3 loop is CASSTDRDRGYEQYF. In nucleotides, the CDR3 is TGTGCCAGCAGTACAGACCGGGACAGGGGCTACGAGCAGTACTTC.

The V call is TRBV5-6, the J call TRBJ1-4, with D unresolved. The CDR3 runs to 15 residues. Deletions cut 1 base from V and 8 bases from J, with 15 bases between. The germline V gene has CDR1 SGHDT and CDR2 YYEEEE. Here the CDR3 reads CASSLPGNGKEKLFF. CDR3 in DNA: TGTGCCAGCAGCTTGCCGGGGAACGGTAAAGAAAAACTGTTTTTT. The full variable domain, rest sourced from reference TRBV5-6 and TRBJ1-4, is DAGVTQSPTHLIKTRGQQVTLRCSPKSGHDTVSWYQQALGQGPQFIFQYYEEEERQRGNFPDRFSGHQFPNYSSELNVNALLLGDSALYLCASSLPGNGKEKLFFGSGTQLSVL.

This chain uses TRBV7-9 with TRBJ2-2; TRBD2 aligns across 10 bases. Germline values: CDR1 SEHNR, CDR2 FQNEAQ (reference sequence). The junction had 4 bases not matched to a gene; V was cut back by 6 bases and J by 6 bases. This CDR3 has 14 amino acids. The DNA of the CDR3 is TGTGCCAGCAGGGATAGCGGGAGGCCCGGGGAGCTGTTTTTT. Protein product: CASRDSGRPGELFF.

The chain employs TRBV6-5 and TRBJ1-2; D is unresolved. The CDR3 spans 15 residues. Per germline, CDR1 MNHEY and CDR2 SVGAGI. With 4 bases removed from V and 4 bases from J, the gap between germline ends came to 16 bases. The CDR3, as DNA: TGTGCCAGCAGTTCGACTAAGTTAAGGTTCTATGGCTACACCTTC. Its protein product is CASSSTKLRFYGYTF.

CDR3 nucleotides: TGTGCCAGCAGCCGCGTAAATTCACCCCTCCACTTT. Amino acid sequence: CASSRVNSPLHF. The rearrangement links TRBV7-2 to TRBJ1-6; D is undetermined. The CDR3 spans 12 residues. Germline V gene data show CDR1 as SGHTA and CDR2 as FQGNSA. Trimming removed 5 bases from V and 7 bases from J, with 6 bases in between.

This clone was recorded once. J is TRBJ2-1 and V is TRBV2; 8 bases line up with TRBD2. The V and J ends lost 6 bases and 4 bases, in that order; junction bases with no gene match: 14. The CDR3 has 17 amino acids. Looked up from germline, CDR1 is SNHLY and CDR2 is FYNNEI. The CDR3 reads CASSLPLLAEDYNEQFF. Here the CDR3 DNA reads TGTGCCAGCAGCCTTCCCTTACTAGCGGAAGATTACAATGAGCAGTTCTTC. Full variable domain (outside the CDR3, taken from reference TRBV2 and TRBJ2-1): EPEVTQTPSHQVTQMGQEVILRCVPISNHLYFYWYRQILGQKVEFLVSFYNNEISEKSEIFDDQFSVERPDGSNFTLKIRSTKLEDSAMYFCASSLPLLAEDYNEQFFGPGTRLTVL.

The chain is built from TRBV28 and TRBJ2-7, with D hard to call. Per germline, CDR1 MDHEN and CDR2 SYDVKM. V shed 0 bases and J shed 0 bases, with 12 bases lying between them. This CDR3 has 16 residues. The chain's CDR3 is CASSLWRQIPSYEQYF. The CDR3 nucleotides read TGTGCCAGCAGTTTATGGCGGCAGATTCCCTCCTACGAGCAGTACTTC.

In nucleotides, the CDR3 is TGTGCCAGCAGTTGGACAGGGGCGAACACCGGGGAGCTGTTTTTT. Its protein is CASSWTGANTGELFF. V gene TRBV6-6 combines with J gene TRBJ2-2; 9 bases map to TRBD1. Germline CDR1 is MNHNY and CDR2 is SVGAGI (reference sequence). The CDR3 is made up of 15 amino acids. Trimming took 4 bases from V and 0 from J; bases not matched to a gene: 0.

The gene calls are TRBV30 and TRBJ1-2; the D is unclear. CDR3 length: 13 residues. The V end was cut by 0 bases, the J end by 4 bases, with 9 bases between. Germline values: CDR1 GTSNPN, CDR2 SVGIG (reference sequence). CDR3 DNA sequence: TGTGCCTGGAGTGTACTGAGCGCCTATGGCTACACCTTC. Residues: CAWSVLSAYGYTF.